Reported below is one T cell receptor (beta chain). This entry comes from a study of patients and donors after allogeneic stem cell transplantation. TCRdb processed the RT-PCR reads anew with MiXCR; each CDR3 protein has one entry. Among about 960,000 distinct CDR3 sequences listed, over 15% were seen once. The germline CDR1 and CDR2 sequences are LNHNV and YYDKDF (reference sequence). This CDR3 has 15 amino acids. Trimming shortened V by 0 bases and J by 0 bases, and 7 bases separated the two germline ends. The clonotype comes from a human donor who was either an allogeneic HSCT recipient or a stem cell or donor lymphocyte infusion donor (not recorded which). It is not recorded whose cells these are; they may come from a transplant donor. The V gene is TRBV15, the J gene TRBJ2-3; D unresolved. The sequenced sample consisted of blood, either unsorted or a sorted T cell fraction (not recorded which). CDR3 sequence (DNA): TGTGCCACCAGCAGAGACCGTTTAAGCACAGATACGCAGTATTTT. Its translation: CATSRDRLSTDTQYF.